This TCR beta chain was captured by sequencing in a study of patients and donors after allogeneic stem cell transplantation. TCRdb analysed the RT-PCR reads with MiXCR anew, one entry per CDR3 protein. The sample yields about a million distinct CDR3 sequences, approximately 19% seen once. This clonotype was seen more than once but under ten times. The TCR sequence derives from a human donor who was either an allogeneic HSCT recipient or a stem cell or donor lymphocyte infusion donor (not recorded which). It is not recorded whose cells these are; they may come from a transplant donor. Sequenced: blood, either unsorted or a sorted T cell fraction (not recorded which).

The DNA for the CDR3 is TGTGCCAGCAGCGACGGTTCAAAGTCTTATGGCTACACCTTC. This translates into CASSDGSKSYGYTF. This chain joins TRBV27 and TRBJ1-2; D remains unclear. Germline lookup yields CDR1 MNHEY and CDR2 SMNVEV (reference sequence). The CDR3 has 14 residues. V lost 6 bases and J 5 bases, leaving 16 bases between the germline ends.